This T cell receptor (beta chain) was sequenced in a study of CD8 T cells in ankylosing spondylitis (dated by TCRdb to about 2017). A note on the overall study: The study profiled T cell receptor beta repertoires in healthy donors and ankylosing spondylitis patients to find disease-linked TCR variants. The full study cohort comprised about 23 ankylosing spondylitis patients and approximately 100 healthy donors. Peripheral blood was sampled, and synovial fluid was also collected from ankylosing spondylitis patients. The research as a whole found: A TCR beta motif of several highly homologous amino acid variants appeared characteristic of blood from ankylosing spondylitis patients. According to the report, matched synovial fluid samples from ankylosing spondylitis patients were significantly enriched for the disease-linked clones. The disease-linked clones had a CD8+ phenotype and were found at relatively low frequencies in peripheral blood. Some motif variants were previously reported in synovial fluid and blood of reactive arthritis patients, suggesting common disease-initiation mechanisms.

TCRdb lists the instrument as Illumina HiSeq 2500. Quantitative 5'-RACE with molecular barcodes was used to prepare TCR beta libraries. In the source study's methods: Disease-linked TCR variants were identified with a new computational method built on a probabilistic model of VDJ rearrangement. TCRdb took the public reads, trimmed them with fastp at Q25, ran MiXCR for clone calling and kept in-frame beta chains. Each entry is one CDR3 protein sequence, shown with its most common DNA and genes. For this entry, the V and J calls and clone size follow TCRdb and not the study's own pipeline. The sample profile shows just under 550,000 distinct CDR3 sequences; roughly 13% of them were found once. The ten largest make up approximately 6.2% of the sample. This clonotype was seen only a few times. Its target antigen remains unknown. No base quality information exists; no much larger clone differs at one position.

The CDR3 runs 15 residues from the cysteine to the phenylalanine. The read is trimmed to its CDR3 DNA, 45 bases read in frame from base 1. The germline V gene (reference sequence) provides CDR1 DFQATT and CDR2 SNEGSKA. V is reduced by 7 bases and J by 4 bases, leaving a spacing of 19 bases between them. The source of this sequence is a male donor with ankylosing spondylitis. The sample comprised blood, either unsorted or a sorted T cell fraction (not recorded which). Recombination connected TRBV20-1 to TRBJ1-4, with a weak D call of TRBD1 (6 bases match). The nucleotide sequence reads TGCAGTGTTTCAGGGGCCTCCCTAAATAATGAAAAACTGTTTTTT. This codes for CSVSGASLNNEKLFF.